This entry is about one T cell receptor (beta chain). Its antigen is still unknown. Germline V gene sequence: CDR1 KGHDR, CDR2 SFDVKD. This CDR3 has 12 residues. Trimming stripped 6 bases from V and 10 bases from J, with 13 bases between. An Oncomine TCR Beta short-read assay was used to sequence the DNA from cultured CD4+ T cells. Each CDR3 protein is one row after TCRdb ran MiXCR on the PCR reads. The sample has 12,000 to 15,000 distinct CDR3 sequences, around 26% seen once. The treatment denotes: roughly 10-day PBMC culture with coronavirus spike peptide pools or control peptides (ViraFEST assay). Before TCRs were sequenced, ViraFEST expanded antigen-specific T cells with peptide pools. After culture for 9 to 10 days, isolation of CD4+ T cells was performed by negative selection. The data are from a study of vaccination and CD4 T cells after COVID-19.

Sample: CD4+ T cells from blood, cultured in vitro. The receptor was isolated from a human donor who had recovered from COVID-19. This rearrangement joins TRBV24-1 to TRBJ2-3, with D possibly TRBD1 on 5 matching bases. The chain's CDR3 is CATSTQGPSQYF. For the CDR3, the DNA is TGTGCCACCAGTACCCAGGGCCCCTCGCAGTATTTT.